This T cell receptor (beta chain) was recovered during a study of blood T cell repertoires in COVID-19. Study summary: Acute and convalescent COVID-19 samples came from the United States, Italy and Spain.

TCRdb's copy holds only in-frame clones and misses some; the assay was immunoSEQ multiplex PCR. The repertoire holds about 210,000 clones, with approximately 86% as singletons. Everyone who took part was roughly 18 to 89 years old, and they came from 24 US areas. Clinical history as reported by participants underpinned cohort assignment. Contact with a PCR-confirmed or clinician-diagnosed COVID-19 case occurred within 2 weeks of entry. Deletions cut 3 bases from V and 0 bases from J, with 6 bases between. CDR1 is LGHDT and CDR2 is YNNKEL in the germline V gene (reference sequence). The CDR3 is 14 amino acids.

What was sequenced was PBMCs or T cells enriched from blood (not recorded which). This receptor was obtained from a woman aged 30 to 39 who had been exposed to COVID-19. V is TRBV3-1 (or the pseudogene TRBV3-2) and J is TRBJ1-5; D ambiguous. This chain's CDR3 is CASSHGGSNQPQHF. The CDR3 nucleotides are TGTGCCAGCAGCCACGGCGGTAGCAATCAGCCCCAGCATTTT.